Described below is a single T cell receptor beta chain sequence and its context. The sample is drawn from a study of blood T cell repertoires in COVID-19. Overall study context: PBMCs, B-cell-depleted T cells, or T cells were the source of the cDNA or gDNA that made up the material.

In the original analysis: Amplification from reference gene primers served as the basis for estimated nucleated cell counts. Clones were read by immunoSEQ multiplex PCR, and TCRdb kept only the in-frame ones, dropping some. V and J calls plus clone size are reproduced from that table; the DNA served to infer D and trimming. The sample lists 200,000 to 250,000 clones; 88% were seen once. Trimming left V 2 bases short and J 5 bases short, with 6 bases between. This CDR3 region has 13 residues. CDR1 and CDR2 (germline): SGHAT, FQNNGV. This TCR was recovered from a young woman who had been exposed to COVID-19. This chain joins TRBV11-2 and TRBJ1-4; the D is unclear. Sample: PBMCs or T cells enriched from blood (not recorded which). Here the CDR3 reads CASSLTLNEKLFF. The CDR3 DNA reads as TGTGCCAGCAGCTTAACATTGAATGAAAAACTGTTTTTT.